The 17 T cell receptor beta chains below were found in one sample sequenced in a study of preoperative IRX-2 immunotherapy in early breast cancer. Libraries were prepared by immunoSEQ multiplex PCR; TCRdb keeps only in-frame clonotypes and omits some of them. Here the sample spans about 98,000 clones, roughly 89% being singletons. Treatment defined: preoperative locoregional IRX-2 cytokine immunotherapy. Material: tumor tissue, obtained after IRX-2 immunotherapy. The receptors here all came from a human donor with breast cancer.

The rearrangement uses TRBV6-4 and TRBJ2-3; D might be TRBD1 or TRBD2, each matching 5 bases. CDR1 MRHNA and CDR2 SNTAGT come from the germline V gene. The CDR3 loop spans 15 amino acids. V lost 5 bases to trimming and J lost 4 bases, with 16 bases between them. The CDR3 nucleotides read TGTGCCAGCAGTTACACGGGAATGGGACCAGATACGCAGTATTTT. Its protein product is CASSYTGMGPDTQYF.

The V gene is TRBV25-1, the J gene TRBJ1-4; the D is unclear. V gave up 3 bases and J gave up 7 bases, with 6 bases separating them. From germline, CDR1 is MGHDK and CDR2 SYGVNS. The CDR3 has 12 residues. The CDR3 DNA reads as TGTGCCAGCAGTGAGATCACTGAAAAACTGTTTTTT. Its protein product is CASSEITEKLFF.

The chain employs TRBV14 and TRBJ2-3, with 8 bases fitting TRBD1. V was pared by 4 bases and J by 2 bases, with 8 bases of the junction left unmatched. This CDR3 has 16 residues. The germline V gene encodes CDR1 SGHDN and CDR2 FVKESK. CDR3 DNA sequence: TGTGCCAGCAGCCCGAGGGACAGGAGATACACAGATACGCAGTATTTT. This encodes CASSPRDRRYTDTQYF.

The rearrangement joins TRBV9 to TRBJ2-1, with D unclear. V was cut by 2 bases and J by 1 base, with 4 bases left in between. CDR3 length: 13 residues. The germline gives CDR1 SGDLS, CDR2 YYNGEE. The CDR3 region has the DNA TGTGCCAGCAGCGTTGGGTCCTACAATGAGCAGTTCTTC. This translates into CASSVGSYNEQFF. The complete variable domain, with remaining parts taken from reference TRBV9 and TRBJ2-1, reads DSGVTQTPKHLITATGQRVTLRCSPRSGDLSVYWYQQSLDQGLQFLIQYYNGEERAKGNILERFSAQQFPDLHSELNLSSLELGDSALYFCASSVGSYNEQFFGPGTRLTVL.

The rearrangement uses TRBV5-1 and TRBJ1-1, with 8 bases aligning to TRBD1. The germline V gene encodes CDR1 SGHRS and CDR2 YFSETQ. Trimming removed 0 bases from V and 6 bases from J; junction bases left unmatched: 7. The CDR3 spans 15 residues. CDR3 protein: CASSLGTQTGAEAFF. Written as DNA, the CDR3 is TGCGCCAGCAGCTTGGGAACCCAGACAGGGGCTGAAGCTTTCTTT.

This chain connects TRBV6-8 to TRBJ1-5, with TRBD1 identical over 8 bases. The germline V gene encodes CDR1 MNHGY and CDR2 SAAAGT. This CDR3 contains 15 residues. V lost 2 bases to trimming and J lost 3 bases; unmatched junction nucleotides: 3. The CDR3 sequence is CASSYLQGANQPQHF. CDR3 nucleotide sequence: TGTGCCAGCAGTTACCTTCAGGGGGCCAATCAGCCCCAGCATTTT.

The rearrangement links TRBV11-3 to TRBJ1-5, with D tentatively TRBD1 (5 bases). Trimming shortened V by 3 bases and J by 4 bases, and 10 bases separated the two germline ends. From germline, CDR1 is SGHNT and CDR2 YENEEA. This CDR3 region has 14 residues. As DNA, the CDR3 is TGTGCCAGCAGCTTGGGGCGGACTAATCAGCCCCAGCATTTT. The encoded protein is CASSLGRTNQPQHF.

The V gene is TRBV18, the J gene TRBJ2-5; either TRBD1 or TRBD2 may fit D (5 bases each). Per germline, CDR1 KGHSH and CDR2 LQKENI. The CDR3 is made up of 15 amino acids. V lost 4 bases and J 3 bases, leaving 15 bases between the germline ends. The chain's CDR3 is CASSRARGTEETQYF. CDR3 DNA: TGTGCCAGCTCACGGGCGAGGGGAACGGAAGAGACCCAGTACTTC. The whole variable domain, remainder taken from reference TRBV18 and TRBJ2-5, is NAGVMQNPRHLVRRRGQEARLRCSPMKGHSHVYWYRQLPEEGLKFMVYLQKENIIDESGMPKERFSAEFPKEGPSILRIQQVVRGDSAAYFCASSRARGTEETQYFGPGTRLLVL.

The chain joins TRBV5-1 to TRBJ1-4, with D tentatively TRBD1 (6 bases). V shed 2 bases and J shed 4 bases, with 12 bases lying between them. This CDR3 comprises 15 residues. CDR1 SGHRS and CDR2 YFSETQ come from the germline V gene. As DNA, the CDR3 is TGCGCCAGCAGCTTTGGGACACTCAATAATGAAAAACTGTTTTTT. Translation gives CASSFGTLNNEKLFF.

This sequence joins TRBV6-8 and TRBJ1-5; TRBD1 is a possible D gene (6 bases). The CDR3 consists of 15 residues. V was trimmed by 10 bases and J by 0 bases, leaving 16 bases between them. The germline CDR1 and CDR2 sequences are MNHGY and SAAAGT. The CDR3 sequence is CAIKDQGFSNQPQHF. The CDR3 coding sequence is TGTGCCATAAAAGACCAGGGGTTTAGCAATCAGCCCCAGCATTTT.

The V call is TRBV28, the J call TRBJ1-1, with D perhaps matching TRBD1 (6 bases). The CDR3 sequence is 12 residues long. CDR1 is MDHEN, CDR2 SYDVKM, per germline. Trimming stripped 7 bases from V and 4 bases from J, with 10 bases between. In nucleotides, the CDR3 is TGTGCCAGCACTTCCAGGGGCACTGAAGCTTTCTTT. Translated, it gives CASTSRGTEAFF.

DNA for the CDR3: TGCGCCACCTCTTCAGAGCTCTATGGCTACACCTTC. Translation: CATSSELYGYTF. The V and J genes are TRBV10-2 and TRBJ1-2; D not resolved. The CDR3 extends over 12 amino acids. The germline V gene has CDR1 WSHSY and CDR2 SAAADI. Trimming stripped 10 bases from V and 4 bases from J, with 13 bases between.

The DNA of the CDR3 is TGTGCCAGCAGTTTATCACGGTATACCACTGAAGCTTTCTTT. Translating it yields CASSLSRYTTEAFF. The chain recombines TRBV28 with TRBJ1-1; D gene uncertain. Deletions cut 1 base from V and 4 bases from J, with 10 bases between. The CDR3 loop spans 14 amino acids. CDR1 is MDHEN and CDR2 is SYDVKM in the germline V gene.

This clone was seen a handful of times. Germline is not matched at one junction end, which may reflect a read error. The DNA holds an ambiguous or unread base, and X denotes its residue. This rearrangement joins TRBV28 to TRBJ1-5; D call uncertain. Germline V CDR1 and CDR2: MDHEN, SYDVKM. This CDR3 has 16 residues. The CDR3 DNA sequence: TGTGCCARCAGTTTACGTCTGTCCGGCCTACATCAGCCCCAGCATTTT. Encoded protein: CAXSLRLSGLHQPQHF.

This clone is a singleton in its sample. The rearrangement uses TRBV12-5 and TRBJ1-6; D is uncertain. The CDR3 has 15 amino acids. CDR1 is LGHNT and CDR2 is FRNRAP in the germline V gene. Trimming pared 1 base from V and 15 bases from J, leaving 19 bases between. The CDR3, as DNA: TGTGCTAGTGGTTTGGATCCCATTTCGGCGAACGGCCTCCACTTT. Encoded protein: CASGLDPISANGLHF.

V gene TRBV6-8 combines with J gene TRBJ1-1, with D possibly matching TRBD1 (5 bases). Germline CDR1 and CDR2: MNHGY and SAAAGT. Trimming took off 5 bases at V and 7 bases at J, with 14 bases between the two ends. The CDR3 is made up of 13 amino acids. The CDR3 here is CASSHQGRIEAFF. CDR3 DNA sequence: TGTGCCAGCAGTCATCAGGGCAGGATTGAAGCTTTCTTT.

The V gene is TRBV5-1, the J gene TRBJ1-2; 11 bases line up with TRBD1. V shed 4 bases, J shed 3 bases, and the junction held 2 bases outside the gene matches. Germline CDR1 SGHRS, CDR2 YFSETQ. There are 14 residues in the CDR3. As DNA, the CDR3 is TGCGCCAGCAGCGGGACAGGGGGAGACTATGGCTACACCTTC. Translating it yields CASSGTGGDYGYTF. The full variable domain, in which reference TRBV5-1 and TRBJ1-2 provide the parts outside the CDR3, is KAGVTQTPRYLIKTRGQQVTLSCSPISGHRSVSWYQQTPGQGLQFLFEYFSETQRNKGNFPGRFSGRQFSNSRSEMNVSTLELGDSALYLCASSGTGGDYGYTFGSGTRLTVV.